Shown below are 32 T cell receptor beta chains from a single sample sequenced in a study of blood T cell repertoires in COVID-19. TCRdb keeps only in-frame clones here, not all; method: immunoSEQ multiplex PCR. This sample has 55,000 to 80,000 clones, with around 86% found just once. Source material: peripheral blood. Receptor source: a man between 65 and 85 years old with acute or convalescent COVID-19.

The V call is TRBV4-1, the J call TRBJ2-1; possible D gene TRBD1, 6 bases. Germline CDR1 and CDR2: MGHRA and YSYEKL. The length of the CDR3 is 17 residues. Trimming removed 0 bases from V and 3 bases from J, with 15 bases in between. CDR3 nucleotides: TGCGCCAGCAGCCAAGATCAATACAGGGTTTTCTACAATGAGCAGTTCTTC. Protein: CASSQDQYRVFYNEQFF.

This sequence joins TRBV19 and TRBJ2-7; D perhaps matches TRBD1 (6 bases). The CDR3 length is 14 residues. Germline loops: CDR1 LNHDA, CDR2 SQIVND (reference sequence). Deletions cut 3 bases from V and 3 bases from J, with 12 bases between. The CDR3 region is CASSMPLQGYEQYF. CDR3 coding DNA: TGTGCCAGTAGTATGCCCCTACAGGGCTACGAGCAGTACTTC.

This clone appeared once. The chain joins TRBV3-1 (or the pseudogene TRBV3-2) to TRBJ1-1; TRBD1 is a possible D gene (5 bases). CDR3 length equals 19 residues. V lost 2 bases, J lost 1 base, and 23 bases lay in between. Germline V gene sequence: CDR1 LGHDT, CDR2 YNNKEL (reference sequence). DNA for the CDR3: TGTGCCAGCAGCCAAAATATCGAGGGATTGCGGGGCCCGAACACTGAAGCTTTCTTT. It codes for CASSQNIEGLRGPNTEAFF.

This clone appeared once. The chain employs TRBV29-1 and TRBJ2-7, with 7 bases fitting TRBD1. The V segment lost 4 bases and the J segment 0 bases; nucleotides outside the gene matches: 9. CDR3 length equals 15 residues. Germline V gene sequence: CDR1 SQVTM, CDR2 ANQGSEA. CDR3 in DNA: TGCAGCGTTGTTCCGGGACAGTCCTCCTCCTACGAGCAGTACTTC. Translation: CSVVPGQSSSYEQYF.

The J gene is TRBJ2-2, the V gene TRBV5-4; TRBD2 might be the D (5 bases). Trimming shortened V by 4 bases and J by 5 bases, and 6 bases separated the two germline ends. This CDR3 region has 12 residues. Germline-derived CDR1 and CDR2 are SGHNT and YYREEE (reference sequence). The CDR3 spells CASSRETGELFF. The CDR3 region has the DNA TGTGCCAGCAGCCGGGAAACCGGGGAGCTGTTTTTT.

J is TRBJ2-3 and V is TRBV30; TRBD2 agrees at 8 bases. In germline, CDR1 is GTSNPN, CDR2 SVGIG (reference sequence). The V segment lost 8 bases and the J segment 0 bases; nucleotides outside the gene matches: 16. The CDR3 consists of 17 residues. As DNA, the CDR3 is TGTGCCATAAAACGCGCCCGACTAGCGATGAGCACAGATACGCAGTATTTT. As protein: CAIKRARLAMSTDTQYF.

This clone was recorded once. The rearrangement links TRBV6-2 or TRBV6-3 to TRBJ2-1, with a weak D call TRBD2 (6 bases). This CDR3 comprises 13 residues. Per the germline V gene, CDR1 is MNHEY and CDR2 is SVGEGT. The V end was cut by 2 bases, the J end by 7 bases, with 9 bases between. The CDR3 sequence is CASSYGRWNEQFF. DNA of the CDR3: TGTGCCAGCAGTTACGGGAGGTGGAATGAGCAGTTCTTC.

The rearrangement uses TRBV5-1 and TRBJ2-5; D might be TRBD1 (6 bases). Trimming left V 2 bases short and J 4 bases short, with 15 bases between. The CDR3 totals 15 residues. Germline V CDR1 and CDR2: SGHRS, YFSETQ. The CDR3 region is CASSFQGQLGETQYF. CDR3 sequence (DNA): TGCGCCAGCAGCTTCCAAGGACAGTTGGGAGAGACCCAGTACTTC. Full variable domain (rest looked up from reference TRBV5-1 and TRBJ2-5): KAGVTQTPRYLIKTRGQQVTLSCSPISGHRSVSWYQQTPGQGLQFLFEYFSETQRNKGNFPGRFSGRQFSNSRSEMNVSTLELGDSALYLCASSFQGQLGETQYFGPGTRLLVL.

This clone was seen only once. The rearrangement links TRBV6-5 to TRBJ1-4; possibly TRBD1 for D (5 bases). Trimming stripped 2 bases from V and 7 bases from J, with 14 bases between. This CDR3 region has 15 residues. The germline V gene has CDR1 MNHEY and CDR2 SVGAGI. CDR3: CASSYGRGGGEKLFF. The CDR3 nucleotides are TGTGCCAGCAGTTACGGACGCGGGGGTGGTGAAAAACTGTTTTTT.

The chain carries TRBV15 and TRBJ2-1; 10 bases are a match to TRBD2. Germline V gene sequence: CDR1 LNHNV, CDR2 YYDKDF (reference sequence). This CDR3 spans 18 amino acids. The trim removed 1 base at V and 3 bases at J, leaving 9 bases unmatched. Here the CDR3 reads CATSRVGTSVLNYNEQFF. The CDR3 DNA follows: TGTGCCACCAGCAGAGTCGGGACTAGCGTTCTCAACTACAATGAGCAGTTCTTC.

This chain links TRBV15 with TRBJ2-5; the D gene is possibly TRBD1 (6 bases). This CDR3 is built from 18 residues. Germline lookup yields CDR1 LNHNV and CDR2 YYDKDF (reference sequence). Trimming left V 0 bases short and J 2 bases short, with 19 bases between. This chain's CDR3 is CATSRDSPPGAIQETQYF. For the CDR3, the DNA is TGTGCCACCAGCAGAGATTCCCCCCCAGGGGCAATACAAGAGACCCAGTACTTC.

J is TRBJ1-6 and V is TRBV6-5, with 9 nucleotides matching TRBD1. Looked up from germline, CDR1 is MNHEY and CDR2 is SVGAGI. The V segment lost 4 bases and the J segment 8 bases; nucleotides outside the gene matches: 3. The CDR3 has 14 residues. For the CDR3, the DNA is TGTGCCAGCAGTTCGACAGGGGGGGATTCACCCCTCCACTTT. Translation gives CASSSTGGDSPLHF.

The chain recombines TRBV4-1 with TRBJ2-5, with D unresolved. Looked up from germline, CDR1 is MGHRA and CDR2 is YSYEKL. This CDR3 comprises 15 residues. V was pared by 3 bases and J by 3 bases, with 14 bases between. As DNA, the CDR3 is TGCGCCAGCAGCCATCTCCAGTCCCGGGAAGAGACCCAGTACTTC. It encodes CASSHLQSREETQYF.

The chain's CDR3 is CASSLGIQNYGYTF. The CDR3 bases are TGTGCCAGCAGCTTAGGTATACAGAACTATGGCTACACCTTC. The V and J genes are TRBV7-8 and TRBJ1-2; the D is unclear. V was trimmed by 1 base and J by 2 bases, leaving 8 bases between them. Germline V lookup: CDR1 SGHVS, CDR2 FQNEAQ. This CDR3 comprises 14 residues.

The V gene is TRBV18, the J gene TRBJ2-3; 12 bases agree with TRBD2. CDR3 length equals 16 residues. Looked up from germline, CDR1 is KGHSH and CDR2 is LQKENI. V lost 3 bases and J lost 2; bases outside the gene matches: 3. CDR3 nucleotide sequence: TGTGCCAGCTCACCGGGACTAGCGGGCGACACAGATACGCAGTATTTT. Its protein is CASSPGLAGDTDTQYF. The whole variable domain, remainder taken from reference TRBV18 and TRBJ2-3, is NAGVMQNPRHLVRRRGQEARLRCSPMKGHSHVYWYRQLPEEGLKFMVYLQKENIIDESGMPKERFSAEFPKEGPSILRIQQVVRGDSAAYFCASSPGLAGDTDTQYFGPGTRLTVL.

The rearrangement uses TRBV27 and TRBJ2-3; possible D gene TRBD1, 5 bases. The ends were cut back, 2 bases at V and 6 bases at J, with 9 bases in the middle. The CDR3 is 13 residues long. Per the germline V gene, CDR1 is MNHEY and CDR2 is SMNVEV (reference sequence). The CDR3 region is CASSLRRADTQYF. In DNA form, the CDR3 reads TGTGCCAGCAGTTTACGCAGGGCGGATACGCAGTATTTT.

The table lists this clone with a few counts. Written as DNA, the CDR3 is TGTGCCAGCAGGAGAACAGGGGCGCCTAGTGAGCAGTACTTC. This translates into CASRRTGAPSEQYF. The chain recombines TRBV27 with TRBJ2-7; TRBD1 matches at 7 bases. Looked up from germline, CDR1 is MNHEY and CDR2 is SMNVEV (reference sequence). The V gene end was trimmed by 6 bases and the J gene end by 7 bases; junction bases not matched to a gene: 12. This CDR3 is 14 amino acids long.

CDR3 amino acids: CSVVTGGAPYGYTF. As DNA, the CDR3 is TGCAGCGTTGTTACAGGGGGCGCCCCTTATGGCTACACCTTC. The chain carries TRBV29-1 and TRBJ1-2, with 9 positions matching TRBD1. CDR3 size: 14 residues. Germline CDR1 SQVTM, CDR2 ANQGSEA. J lost 5 bases, V lost 4 bases, and 8 bases had no gene match.

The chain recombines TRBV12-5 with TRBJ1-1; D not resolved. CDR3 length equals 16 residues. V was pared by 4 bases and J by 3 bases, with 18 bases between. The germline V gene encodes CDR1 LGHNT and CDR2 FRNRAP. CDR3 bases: TGTGCTAGTGGTTGGGCCCCTCCCGGGAGGGACACTGAAGCTTTCTTT. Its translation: CASGWAPPGRDTEAFF. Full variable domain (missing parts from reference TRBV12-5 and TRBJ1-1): DARVTQTPRHKVTEMGQEVTMRCQPILGHNTVFWYRQTMMQGLELLAYFRNRAPLDDSGMPKDRFSAEMPDATLATLKIQPSEPRDSAVYFCASGWAPPGRDTEAFFGQGTRLTVV.

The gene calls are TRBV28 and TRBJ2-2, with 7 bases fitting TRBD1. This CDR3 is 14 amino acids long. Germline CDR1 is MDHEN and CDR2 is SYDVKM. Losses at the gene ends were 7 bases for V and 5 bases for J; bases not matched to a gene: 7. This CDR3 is CASKPGQTTGELFF. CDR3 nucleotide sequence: TGTGCCAGCAAACCGGGACAGACAACCGGGGAGCTGTTTTTT.

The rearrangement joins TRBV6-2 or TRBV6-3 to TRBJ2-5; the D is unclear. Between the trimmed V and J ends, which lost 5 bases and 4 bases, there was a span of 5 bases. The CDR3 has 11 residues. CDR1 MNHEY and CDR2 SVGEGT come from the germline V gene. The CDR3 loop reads CASSPGETQYF. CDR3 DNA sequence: TGTGCCAGCAGTCCGGGAGAGACCCAGTACTTC.

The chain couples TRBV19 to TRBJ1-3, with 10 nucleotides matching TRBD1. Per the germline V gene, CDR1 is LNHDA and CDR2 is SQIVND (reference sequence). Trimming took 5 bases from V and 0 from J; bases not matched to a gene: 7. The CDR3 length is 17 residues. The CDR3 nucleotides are TGTGCCAGTAGTCTTGCGGGACAGGGGATCTCTGGAAACACCATATATTTT. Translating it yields CASSLAGQGISGNTIYF.

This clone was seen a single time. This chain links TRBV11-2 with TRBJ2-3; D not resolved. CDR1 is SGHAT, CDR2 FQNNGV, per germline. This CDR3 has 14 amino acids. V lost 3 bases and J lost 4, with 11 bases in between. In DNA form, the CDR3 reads TGTGCCAGCAGCTTTTCCCCCCGGGCAGATACGCAGTATTTT. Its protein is CASSFSPRADTQYF. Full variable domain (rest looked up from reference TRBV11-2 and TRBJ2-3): EAGVAQSPRYKIIEKRQSVAFWCNPISGHATLYWYQQILGQGPKLLIQFQNNGVVDDSQLPKDRFSAERLKGVDSTLKIQPAKLEDSAVYLCASSFSPRADTQYFGPGTRLTVL.

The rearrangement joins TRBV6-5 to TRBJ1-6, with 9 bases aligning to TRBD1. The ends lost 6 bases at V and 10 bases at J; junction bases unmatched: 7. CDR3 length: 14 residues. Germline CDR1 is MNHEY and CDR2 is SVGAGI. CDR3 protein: CASRPGQGGSPLHF. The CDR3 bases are TGTGCCAGCAGACCGGGACAGGGAGGATCACCCCTCCACTTT.

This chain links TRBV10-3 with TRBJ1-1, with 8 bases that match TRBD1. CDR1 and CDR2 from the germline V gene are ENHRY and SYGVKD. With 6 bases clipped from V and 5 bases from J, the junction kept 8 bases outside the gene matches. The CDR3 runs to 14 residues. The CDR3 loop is CAISYQQGDTEAFF. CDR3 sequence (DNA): TGTGCCATCAGCTACCAACAGGGGGATACTGAAGCTTTCTTT.

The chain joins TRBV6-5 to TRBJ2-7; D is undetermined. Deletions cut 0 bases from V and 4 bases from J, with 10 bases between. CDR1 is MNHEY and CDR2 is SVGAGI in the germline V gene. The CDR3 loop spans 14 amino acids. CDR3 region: CASSYSEDSYEQYF. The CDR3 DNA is TGTGCCAGCAGTTACTCAGAGGATAGTTACGAGCAGTACTTC.

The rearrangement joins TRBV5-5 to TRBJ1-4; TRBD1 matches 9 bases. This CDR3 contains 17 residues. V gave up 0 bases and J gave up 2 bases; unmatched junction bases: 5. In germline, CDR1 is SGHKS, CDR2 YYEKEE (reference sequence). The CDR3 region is CASSLGQGGKTNEKLFF. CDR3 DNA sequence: TGTGCCAGCAGCTTGGGACAGGGGGGTAAGACTAATGAAAAACTGTTTTTT.

For the CDR3, the DNA is TGTGCCAGCAGCCCGGCCTCGGGGGCTAATGAAAAACTGTTTTTT. Translated: CASSPASGANEKLFF. The V and J genes are TRBV3-1 (or the pseudogene TRBV3-2) and TRBJ1-4; possibly TRBD1 for D (5 bases). Germline values: CDR1 LGHDT, CDR2 YNNKEL (reference sequence). The V end was cut by 4 bases, the J end by 3 bases, with 12 bases between. The CDR3 loop spans 15 amino acids.

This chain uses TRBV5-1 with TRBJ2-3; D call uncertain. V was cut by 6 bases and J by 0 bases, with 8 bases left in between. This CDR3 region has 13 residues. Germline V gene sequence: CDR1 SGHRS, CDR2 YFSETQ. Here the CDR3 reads CASKSGSTDTQYF. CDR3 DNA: TGCGCCAGCAAGTCCGGTAGCACAGATACGCAGTATTTT.

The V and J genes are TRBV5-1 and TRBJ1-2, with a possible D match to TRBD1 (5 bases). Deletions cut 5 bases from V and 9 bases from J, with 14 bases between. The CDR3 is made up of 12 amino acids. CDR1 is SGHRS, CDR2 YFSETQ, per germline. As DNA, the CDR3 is TGCGCCAGCAGGCGGGAGGGGATGAGCTACACCTTC. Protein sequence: CASRREGMSYTF.

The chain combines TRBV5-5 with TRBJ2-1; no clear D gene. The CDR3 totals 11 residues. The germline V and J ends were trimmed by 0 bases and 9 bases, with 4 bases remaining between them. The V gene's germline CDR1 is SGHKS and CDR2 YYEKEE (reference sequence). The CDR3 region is CASSLALEQFF. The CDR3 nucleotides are TGTGCCAGCAGCTTGGCCCTTGAGCAGTTCTTC.

CDR3 protein: CASSEYHSGGLNEQFF. CDR3 DNA sequence: TGTGCCAGCAGCGAGTACCATAGCGGAGGCCTCAATGAGCAGTTCTTC. The V gene is TRBV9, the J gene TRBJ2-1; weak D call: TRBD2 (6 bases). V lost 3 bases and J lost 6, with 19 bases in between. CDR1 is SGDLS, CDR2 YYNGEE, per germline. The CDR3 sequence is 16 residues long.